The source of this TCR beta chain is a study of regulatory T cells in long-lasting Graves disease. Findings and limits, study-wide: No thyroid tissue was studied; the work used peripheral blood only.

The CDR3 loop spans 20 amino acids. J lost 0 bases, V lost 0 bases, and 8 bases had no gene match. Per germline, CDR1 LNHNV and CDR2 YYDKDF (reference sequence). This clonotype came up many times. As yet, its antigen is unknown. Libraries of TCR beta came from iRepertoire HTBI primers plus Arm-PCR of CDR3 regions. In TCRdb, the multiplex PCR reads were re-called with MiXCR into one record per CDR3 protein. The sample contains 400,000 to 500,000 distinct CDR3 sequences, approximately 15% of which appear only once. The time point here: newly diagnosed GD, antithyroid drugs for less than 3 months. TCR sequences were obtained from RNA taken from PBMCs. Graves' disease diagnosis was established per American Thyroid Association guidelines. This sample was also put to use in a study of T cells in Graves' hyperthyroidism and ophthalmopathy. That source notes: Ophthalmopathy, as predicted by the model, came a median roughly 6.5 months after the prediction.

This material consisted of peripheral blood mononuclear cells (PBMCs), taken at new diagnosis, from a patient treated with antithyroid drugs. This rearrangement joins TRBV15 to TRBJ2-1, with 13 bases matching TRBD2. The sequence derives from a woman in her 30s with Graves disease. This chain's CDR3 is CATSRDGGLAGYSSYNEQFF. CDR3 nucleotides: TGTGCCACCAGCAGAGACGGGGGACTAGCGGGATACAGCTCCTACAATGAGCAGTTCTTC.